The sequence of this TCR beta chain was determined in a study of CD8+CD57+ T cells in acquired aplastic anemia. The wider study: The mean DNA yield obtained from sorted CD4+ and CD8+ cells came to around 3 ug. Sequencing produced an average of about 11 million reads per healthy donor for CD4+ cells. The study's findings and limits: Significant differences in CD8+ Simpson's diversity were not observed between patients and controls.

Template material for TCR beta VDJ and CDR3 profiling consisted of genomic DNA. TCRdb independently ran MiXCR on the reads; one entry per CDR3 protein. The table includes more than 100,000 distinct CDR3 sequences, 48% detected once. The CDR3 length is 14 residues. The germline CDR1 and CDR2 sequences are SNHLY and FYNNEI. On this clonotype itself: As yet, its antigen is unknown.

What was sequenced was sorted CD4+, CD8+, or CD8+CD57+ T cells (not recorded which) from PBMCs. The clonotype originates from a human donor in good health, serving as a control. V gene TRBV2 combines with J gene TRBJ2-1; D is perhaps TRBD2 (6 bases). The end of the DNA fits TRBJ2-7 better, so the J call may be wrong. The CDR3, as DNA: TGTGCCAGCAGTCCGACTAGGTACGTCCTTGAGCAGTACTTC. As protein: CASSPTRYVLEQYF.